This T cell receptor beta chain comes out of a study of blood T cell repertoires in COVID-19. Germline V gene sequence: CDR1 SGHNT, CDR2 YENEEA. This CDR3 spans 14 amino acids. Between the trimmed V and J ends, which lost 5 bases and 0 bases, there was a span of 10 bases. Assignment of participants to cohorts was predicated upon participant-reported clinical history. Sequencing used immunoSEQ multiplex PCR; TCRdb keeps in-frame clones, though not all of them. The sample yields hundreds of thousands of clones, 85% to 90% seen once. The TCR was taken from a woman aged 50 to 60 who had recovered from COVID-19. The chain joins TRBV11-3 to TRBJ2-5; a possible D gene is TRBD2 (6 bases). What was sequenced was PBMCs or T cells enriched from blood (not recorded which). CDR3 amino acids: CASSRGDYQETQYF. As DNA, the CDR3 is TGTGCCAGCAGCCGCGGGGACTACCAAGAGACCCAGTACTTC. Using reference TRBV11-3 and TRBJ2-5 for the parts outside the CDR3, the full variable domain is EAGVVQSPRYKIIEKKQPVAFWCNPISGHNTLYWYLQNLGQGPELLIRYENEEAVDDSQLPKDRFSAERLKGVDSTLKIQPAELGDSAVYLCASSRGDYQETQYFGPGTRLLVL.